The clone carrying this T cell receptor (beta chain) was seen more than once but under ten times. This sample is drawn from a study of CD8+ T cells in alopecia areata. Samples from alopecia areata patients were lesional scalp punch biopsies and peripheral blood. RNA extraction was followed by reverse transcription into cDNA, which acted as the sequencing template. Profiled with immunoSEQ multiplex PCR; TCRdb holds only in-frame clones, not every one. The sample gives thousands of clones, around 69% of which show up once; over 13% is in the top ten. Specimen: skin, collected at week 0. The receptor was isolated from a human donor with alopecia areata.

This CDR3 is CASSFFRPSGANVLTF. The CDR3 coding sequence is TGCGCCAGCAGCTTCTTTCGTCCCTCTGGGGCCAACGTCCTGACTTTC. The chain joins TRBV5-1 to TRBJ2-6; D remains ambiguous. Germline V gene data show CDR1 as SGHRS and CDR2 as YFSETQ. The CDR3 consists of 16 residues. V lost 2 bases, J lost 0 bases, and 9 bases lay in between.